This T cell receptor (beta chain) was retrieved from a study of blood T cells in healthy people across ages. Turning to the study itself: Template switching caught about one barcoded beta molecule for each two T cells.

Regarding this clonotype: A much larger clone is a single base away; this may be a read error.

CDR1 SEHNR and CDR2 FQNEAQ come from the germline V gene (reference sequence). This CDR3 is 14 amino acids long. With a J-beta primer mix and a sample-barcoded 5' primer, a second PCR ran about 7 to 12 cycles. Using its own MiXCR run on the 5' RACE reads, TCRdb lists one record per CDR3 protein. The sample has hundreds of thousands of distinct CDR3 sequences, approximately 31% seen once; the top ten hold 15%. J is TRBJ1-4 and V is TRBV7-9; possibly TRBD1 for D (5 bases). The sequence was collected from a woman at least 80 years old in good health. The sequencing input was blood. The CDR3 sequence: CASSQNRDAEKRFF. The CDR3 DNA reads as TGTGCCAGCAGCCAGAACCGGGACGCGGAAAAACGGTTTTTT.